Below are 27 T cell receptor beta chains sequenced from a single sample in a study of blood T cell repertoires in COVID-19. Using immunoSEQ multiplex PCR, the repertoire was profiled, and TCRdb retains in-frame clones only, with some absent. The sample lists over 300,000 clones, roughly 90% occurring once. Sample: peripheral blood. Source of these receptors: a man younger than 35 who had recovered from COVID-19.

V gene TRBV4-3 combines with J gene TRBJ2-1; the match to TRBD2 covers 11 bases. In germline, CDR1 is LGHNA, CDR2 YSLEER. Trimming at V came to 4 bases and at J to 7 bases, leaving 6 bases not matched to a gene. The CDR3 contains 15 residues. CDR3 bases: TGCGCCAGCAGCCCCAGCGGGACTAGCGGAAATGAGCAGTTCTTC. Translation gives CASSPSGTSGNEQFF.

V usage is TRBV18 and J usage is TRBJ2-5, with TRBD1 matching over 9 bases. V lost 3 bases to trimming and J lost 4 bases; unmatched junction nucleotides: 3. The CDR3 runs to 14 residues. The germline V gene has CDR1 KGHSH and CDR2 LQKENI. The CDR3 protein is CASSPQGQGETQYF. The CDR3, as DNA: TGTGCCAGCTCACCCCAGGGACAGGGAGAGACCCAGTACTTC.

In DNA, the CDR3 is TGTGCCTGGAGCCTCGGGACAGGGGACGGCTACACCTTC. This sequence encodes CAWSLGTGDGYTF. The chain recombines TRBV30 with TRBJ1-2, with 10 positions matching TRBD1. CDR1 is GTSNPN and CDR2 is SVGIG in the germline V gene (reference sequence). The CDR3 consists of 13 residues. With 3 bases clipped from V and 8 bases from J, the junction kept 6 bases outside the gene matches.

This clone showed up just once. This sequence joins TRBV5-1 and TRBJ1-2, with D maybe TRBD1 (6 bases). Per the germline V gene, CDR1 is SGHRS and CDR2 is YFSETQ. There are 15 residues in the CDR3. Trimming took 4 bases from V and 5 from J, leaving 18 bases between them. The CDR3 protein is CASSPEGDRRYGYTF. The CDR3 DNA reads TGCGCCAGCAGCCCCGAGGGGGACCGGCGGTATGGCTACACCTTC.

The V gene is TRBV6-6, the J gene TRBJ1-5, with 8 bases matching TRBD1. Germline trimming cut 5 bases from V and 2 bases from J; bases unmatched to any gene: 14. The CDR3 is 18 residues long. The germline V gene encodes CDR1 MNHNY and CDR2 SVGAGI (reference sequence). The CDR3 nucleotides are TGTGCCAGCAGTCGAATGGGACAGGCGGTTTGGGGCAATCAGCCCCAGCATTTT. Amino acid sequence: CASSRMGQAVWGNQPQHF.

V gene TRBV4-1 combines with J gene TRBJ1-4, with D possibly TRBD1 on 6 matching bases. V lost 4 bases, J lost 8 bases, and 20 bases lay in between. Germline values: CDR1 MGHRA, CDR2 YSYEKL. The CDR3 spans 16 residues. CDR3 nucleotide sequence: TGCGCCAGCAGCCCGAGGTCGGGGCAGGGGAGCGAAAAACTGTTTTTT. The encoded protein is CASSPRSGQGSEKLFF.

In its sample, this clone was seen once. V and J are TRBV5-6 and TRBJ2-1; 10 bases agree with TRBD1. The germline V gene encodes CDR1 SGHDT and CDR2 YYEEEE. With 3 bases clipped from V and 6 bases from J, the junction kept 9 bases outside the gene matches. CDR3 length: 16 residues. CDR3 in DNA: TGTGCCAGCAGCTGGGCCACCAGGGACAGGGGCAATGAGCAGTTCTTC. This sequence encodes CASSWATRDRGNEQFF.

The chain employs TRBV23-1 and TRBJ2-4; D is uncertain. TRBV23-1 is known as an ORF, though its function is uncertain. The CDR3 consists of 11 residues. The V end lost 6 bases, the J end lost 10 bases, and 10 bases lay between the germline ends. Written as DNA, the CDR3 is TGCGCCAGCAGCCATGAGATAATTCAGTACTTC. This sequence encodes CASSHEIIQYF.

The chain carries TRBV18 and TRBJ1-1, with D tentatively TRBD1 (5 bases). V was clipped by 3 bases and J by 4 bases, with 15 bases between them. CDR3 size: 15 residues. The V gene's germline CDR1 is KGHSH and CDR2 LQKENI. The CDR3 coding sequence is TGTGCCAGCTCACCCCTTGAACAGGTGGGCACTGAAGCTTTCTTT. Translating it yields CASSPLEQVGTEAFF.

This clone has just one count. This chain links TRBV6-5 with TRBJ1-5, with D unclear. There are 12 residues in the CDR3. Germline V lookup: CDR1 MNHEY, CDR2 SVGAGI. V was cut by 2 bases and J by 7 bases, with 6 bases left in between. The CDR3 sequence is CASSYAGQPQHF. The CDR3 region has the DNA TGTGCCAGCAGTTACGCGGGGCAGCCCCAGCATTTT.

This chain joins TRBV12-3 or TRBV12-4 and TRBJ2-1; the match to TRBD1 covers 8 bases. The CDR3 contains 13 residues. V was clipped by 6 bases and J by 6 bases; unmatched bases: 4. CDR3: CASRRDRGNEQFF. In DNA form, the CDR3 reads TGTGCCAGCAGACGCGACAGGGGCAATGAGCAGTTCTTC.

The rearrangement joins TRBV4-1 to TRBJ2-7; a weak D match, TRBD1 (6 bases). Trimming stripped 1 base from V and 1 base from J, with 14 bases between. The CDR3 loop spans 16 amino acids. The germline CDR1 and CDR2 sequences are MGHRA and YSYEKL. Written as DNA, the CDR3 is TGCGCCAGCAGCCAAGGGTCCCCCGGACAGTCCTACGAGCAGTACTTC. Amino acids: CASSQGSPGQSYEQYF.

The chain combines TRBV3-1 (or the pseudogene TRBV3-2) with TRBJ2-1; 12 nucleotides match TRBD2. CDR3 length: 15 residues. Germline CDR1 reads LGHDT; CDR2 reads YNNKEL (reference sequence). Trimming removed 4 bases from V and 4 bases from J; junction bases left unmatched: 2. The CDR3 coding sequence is TGTGCCAGCAGCCCTAGCGGGGGGGGGTACAATGAGCAGTTCTTC. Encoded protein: CASSPSGGGYNEQFF.

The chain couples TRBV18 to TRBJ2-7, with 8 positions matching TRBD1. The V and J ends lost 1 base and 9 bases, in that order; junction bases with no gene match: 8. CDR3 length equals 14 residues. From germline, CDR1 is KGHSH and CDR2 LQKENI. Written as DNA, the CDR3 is TGTGCCAGCTCACCACAGGACAGGGAGGTGGGGCAGTACTTC. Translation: CASSPQDREVGQYF.

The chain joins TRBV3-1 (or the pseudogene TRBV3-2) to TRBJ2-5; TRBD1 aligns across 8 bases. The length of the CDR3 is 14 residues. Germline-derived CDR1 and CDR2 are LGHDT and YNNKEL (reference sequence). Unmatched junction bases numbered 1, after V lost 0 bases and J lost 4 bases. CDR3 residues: CASSQDTGGETQYF. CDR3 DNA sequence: TGTGCCAGCAGCCAAGATACAGGGGGAGAGACCCAGTACTTC.

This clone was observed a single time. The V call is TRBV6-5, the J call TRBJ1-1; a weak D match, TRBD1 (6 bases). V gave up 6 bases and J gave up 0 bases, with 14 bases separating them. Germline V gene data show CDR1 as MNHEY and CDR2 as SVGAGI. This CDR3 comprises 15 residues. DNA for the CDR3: TGTGCCAGCAGGATAGGGTGGGACATGAACACTGAAGCTTTCTTT. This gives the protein CASRIGWDMNTEAFF.

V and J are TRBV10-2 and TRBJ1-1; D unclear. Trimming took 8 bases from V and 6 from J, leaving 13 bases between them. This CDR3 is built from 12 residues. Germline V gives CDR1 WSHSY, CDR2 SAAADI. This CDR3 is CASAPVSAEAFF. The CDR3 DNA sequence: TGCGCCAGCGCCCCCGTGTCGGCTGAAGCTTTCTTT.

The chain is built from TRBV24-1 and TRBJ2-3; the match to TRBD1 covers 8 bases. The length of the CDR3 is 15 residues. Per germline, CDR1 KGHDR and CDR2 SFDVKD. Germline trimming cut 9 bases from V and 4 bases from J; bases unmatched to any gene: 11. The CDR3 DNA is TGTGCCACCGGATTTCCGGGACAGGCATCAGATACGCAGTATTTT. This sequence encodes CATGFPGQASDTQYF.

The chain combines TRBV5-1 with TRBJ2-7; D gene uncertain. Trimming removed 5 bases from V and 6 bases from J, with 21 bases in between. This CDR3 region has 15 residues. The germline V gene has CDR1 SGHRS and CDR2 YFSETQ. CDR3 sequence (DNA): TGCGCCAGCAGGCCTTCAGGAAGCACCCTCGGCGAGCAGTACTTC. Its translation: CASRPSGSTLGEQYF.

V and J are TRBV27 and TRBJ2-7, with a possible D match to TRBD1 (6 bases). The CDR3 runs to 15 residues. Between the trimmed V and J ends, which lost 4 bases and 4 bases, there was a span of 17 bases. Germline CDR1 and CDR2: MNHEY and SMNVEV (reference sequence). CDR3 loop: CASSWGPRGGYEQYF. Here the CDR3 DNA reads TGTGCCAGCAGTTGGGGGCCCAGAGGGGGTTACGAGCAGTACTTC.

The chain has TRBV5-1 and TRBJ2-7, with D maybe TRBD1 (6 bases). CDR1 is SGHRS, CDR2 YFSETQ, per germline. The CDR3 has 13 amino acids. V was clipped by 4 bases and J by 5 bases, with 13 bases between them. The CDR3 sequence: CASSLRDIDEQYF. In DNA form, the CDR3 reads TGCGCCAGCAGCCTCCGGGACATCGACGAGCAGTACTTC.

The CDR3 coding sequence is TGTGCCAGCAGCTTAACAGGGCGGTCACCCCTCCACTTT. It specifies CASSLTGRSPLHF. The rearrangement uses TRBV7-2 and TRBJ1-6; D might be TRBD1 (6 bases). The CDR3 spans 13 residues. Germline V gives CDR1 SGHTA, CDR2 FQGNSA. Trimming removed 2 bases at V and 10 bases at J, with 9 bases between.

The CDR3 loop is CASSQERVTGAGNEQFF. DNA for the CDR3: TGCGCCAGCAGCCAAGAACGAGTAACAGGGGCTGGGAATGAGCAGTTCTTC. The chain combines TRBV4-1 with TRBJ2-1; 7 positions agree with TRBD1. V was pared by 0 bases and J by 7 bases, with 12 bases of the junction left unmatched. CDR3 length: 17 amino acids. Germline values: CDR1 MGHRA, CDR2 YSYEKL.

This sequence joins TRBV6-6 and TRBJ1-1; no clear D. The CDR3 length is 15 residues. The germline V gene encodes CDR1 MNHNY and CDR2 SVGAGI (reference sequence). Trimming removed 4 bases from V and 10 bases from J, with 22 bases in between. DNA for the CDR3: TGTGCCAGCAGTTCTCGGGATCGGAGCGCAGATGGAGCTTTCTTT. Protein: CASSSRDRSADGAFF.

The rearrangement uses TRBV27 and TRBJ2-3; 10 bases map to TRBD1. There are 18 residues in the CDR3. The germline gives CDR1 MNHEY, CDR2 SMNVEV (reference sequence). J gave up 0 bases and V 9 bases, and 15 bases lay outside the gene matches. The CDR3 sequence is CASRRRDRGTTSTDTQYF. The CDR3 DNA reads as TGTGCCAGTCGACGCCGGGACAGGGGTACCACTAGCACAGATACGCAGTATTTT.

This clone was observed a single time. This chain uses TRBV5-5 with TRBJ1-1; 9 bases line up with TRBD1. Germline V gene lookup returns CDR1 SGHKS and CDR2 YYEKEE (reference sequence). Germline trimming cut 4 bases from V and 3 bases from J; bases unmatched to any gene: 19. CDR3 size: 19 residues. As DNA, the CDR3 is TGTGCCAGCAGCCGGCGGTGGGTCACAGGGGGCGATGTCCACACTGAAGCTTTCTTT. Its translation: CASSRRWVTGGDVHTEAFF.

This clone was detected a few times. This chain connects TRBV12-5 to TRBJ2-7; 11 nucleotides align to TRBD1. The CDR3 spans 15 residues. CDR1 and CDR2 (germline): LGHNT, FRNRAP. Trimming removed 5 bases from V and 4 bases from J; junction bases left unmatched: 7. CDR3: CASGPADRGQYEQYF. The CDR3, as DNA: TGTGCTAGTGGTCCTGCGGACAGGGGGCAGTACGAGCAGTACTTC.